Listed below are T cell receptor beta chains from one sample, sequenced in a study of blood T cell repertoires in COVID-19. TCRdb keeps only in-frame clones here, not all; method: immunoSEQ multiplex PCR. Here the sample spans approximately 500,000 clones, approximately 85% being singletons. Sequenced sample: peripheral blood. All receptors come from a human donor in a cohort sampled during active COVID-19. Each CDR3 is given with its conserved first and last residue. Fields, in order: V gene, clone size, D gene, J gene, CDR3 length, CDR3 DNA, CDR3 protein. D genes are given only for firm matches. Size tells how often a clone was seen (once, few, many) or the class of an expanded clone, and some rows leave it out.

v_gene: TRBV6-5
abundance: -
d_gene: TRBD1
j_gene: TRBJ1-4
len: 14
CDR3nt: TGTGCCAGCAGTTACGGACAGGGGAGTGAAAAACTGTTTTTT
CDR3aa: CASSYGQGSEKLFF

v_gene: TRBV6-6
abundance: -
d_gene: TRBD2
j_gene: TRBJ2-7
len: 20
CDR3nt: TGTGCCAGCAGTCCAGAAGGAACATTCCTGCTCCAGCGGGAGGGTTACGAGCAGTACTTC
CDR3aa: CASSPEGTFLLQREGYEQYF

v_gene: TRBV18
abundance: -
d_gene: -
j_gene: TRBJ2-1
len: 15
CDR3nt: TGTGCCAGCTCACCAAAGAGGGCCCTATACAATGAGCAGTTCTTC
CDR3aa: CASSPKRALYNEQFF

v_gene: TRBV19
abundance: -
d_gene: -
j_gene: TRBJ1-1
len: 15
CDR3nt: TGTGCCAGTAGTAGCCCCAGGGGACCGCCGAGCGAAGCTTTCTTT
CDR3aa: CASSSPRGPPSEAFF

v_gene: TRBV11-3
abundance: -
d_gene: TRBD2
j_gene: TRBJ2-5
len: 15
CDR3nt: TGTGCCAGCAGCGGACGGACTGGGGGGGAAGAGACCCAGTACTTC
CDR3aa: CASSGRTGGEETQYF

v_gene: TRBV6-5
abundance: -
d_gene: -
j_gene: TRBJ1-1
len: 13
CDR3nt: TGTGCCAGCAGTTCCGGGGTGAACACTGAAGCTTTCTTT
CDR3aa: CASSSGVNTEAFF

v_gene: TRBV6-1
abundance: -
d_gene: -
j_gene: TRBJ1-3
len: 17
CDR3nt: TGTGCCAGCAGTGAAAACTCCGGGACACACTCTGGAAACACCATATATTTT
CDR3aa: CASSENSGTHSGNTIYF

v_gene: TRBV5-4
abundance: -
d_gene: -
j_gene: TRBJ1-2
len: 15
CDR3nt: TGTGCCAGCAGCCCGTATCAACAGGGAAGCTATGGCTACACCTTC
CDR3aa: CASSPYQQGSYGYTF

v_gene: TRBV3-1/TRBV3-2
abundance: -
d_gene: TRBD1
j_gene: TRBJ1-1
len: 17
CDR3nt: TGTGCCAGCAGCCCTACGGACAGGGGGCTGATGAACACTGAAGCTTTCTTT
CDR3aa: CASSPTDRGLMNTEAFF

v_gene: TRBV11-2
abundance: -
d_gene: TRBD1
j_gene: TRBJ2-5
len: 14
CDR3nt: TGTGCCAGCAGTTCCCGGGACAGGGCAGAGACCCAGTACTTC
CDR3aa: CASSSRDRAETQYF

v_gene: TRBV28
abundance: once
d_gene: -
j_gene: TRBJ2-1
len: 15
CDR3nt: TGTGCCAGCAGTGCACCCCAGGGGCCTCACGCTGAGCAGTTCTTC
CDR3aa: CASSAPQGPHAEQFF

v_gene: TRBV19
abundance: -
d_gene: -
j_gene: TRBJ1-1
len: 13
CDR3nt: TGTGCCAGTAGTAATGGGGAGGACACTGAAGCTTTCTTT
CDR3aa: CASSNGEDTEAFF

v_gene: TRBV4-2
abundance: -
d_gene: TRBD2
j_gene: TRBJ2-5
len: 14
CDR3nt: TGTGCCAGCAGCCAAGCGGACGGGAGGGAGACCCAGTACTTC
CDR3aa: CASSQADGRETQYF

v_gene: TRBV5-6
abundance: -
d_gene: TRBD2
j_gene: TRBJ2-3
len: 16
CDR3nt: TGTGCCAGCAGCGGTCGGACTAGCGGCAGCACAGATACGCAGTATTTT
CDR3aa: CASSGRTSGSTDTQYF

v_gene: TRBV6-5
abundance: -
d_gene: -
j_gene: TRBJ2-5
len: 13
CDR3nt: TGTGCCAGCCGGTTCGGGGGAATCGAGACCCAGTACTTC
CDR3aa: CASRFGGIETQYF

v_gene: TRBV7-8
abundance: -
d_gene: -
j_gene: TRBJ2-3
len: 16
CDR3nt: TGTGCCAGCAGCTTAGTTGTCCCAACAGGCACAGATACGCAGTATTTT
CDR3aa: CASSLVVPTGTDTQYF

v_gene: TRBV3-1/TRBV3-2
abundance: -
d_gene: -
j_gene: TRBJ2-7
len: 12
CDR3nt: TGTGCCAGCAGCCAAACTATCTACGAGCAGTACTTC
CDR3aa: CASSQTIYEQYF

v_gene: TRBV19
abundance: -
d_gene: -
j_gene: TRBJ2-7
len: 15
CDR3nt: TGTGCCAGTAGCACTCAATCCGGGACACCGAGGGAGCAGTACTTC
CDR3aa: CASSTQSGTPREQYF

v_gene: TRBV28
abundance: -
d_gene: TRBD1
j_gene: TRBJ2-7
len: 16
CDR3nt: TGTGCCAGCAGTTTCCCGGGACAGGGGAGTTTATACGAGCAGTACTTC
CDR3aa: CASSFPGQGSLYEQYF

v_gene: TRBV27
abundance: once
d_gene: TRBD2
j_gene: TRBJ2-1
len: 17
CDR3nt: TGTGCCAGCAGTTTTATTCGGGCTAGCGGGATAAGAGGACCGGAGTTCTTC
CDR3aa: CASSFIRASGIRGPEFF

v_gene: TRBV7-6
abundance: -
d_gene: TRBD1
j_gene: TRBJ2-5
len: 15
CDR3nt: TGTGCCAGCAGCTTAGTAGGACAGGGACAAGAGACCCAGTACTTC
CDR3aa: CASSLVGQGQETQYF

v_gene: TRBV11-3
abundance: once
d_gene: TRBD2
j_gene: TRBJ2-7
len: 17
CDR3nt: TGTGCCACTCCACGAATTAATACTAGCGGGAAGGGTGGCGAGCAGTACTTC
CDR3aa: CATPRINTSGKGGEQYF

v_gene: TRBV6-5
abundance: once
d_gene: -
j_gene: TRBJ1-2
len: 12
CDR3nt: TGTGCCAGCTCGGAGCAGGGGTATGGCTACACCTTC
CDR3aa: CASSEQGYGYTF

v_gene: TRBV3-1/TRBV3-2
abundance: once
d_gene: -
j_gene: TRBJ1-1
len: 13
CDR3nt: TGTGCCAGCAGCTTGACAAGGAACACTGAAGCTTTCTTT
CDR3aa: CASSLTRNTEAFF

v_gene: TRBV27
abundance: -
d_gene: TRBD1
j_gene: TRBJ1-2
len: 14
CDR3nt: TGTGCCAGCAGTGGGACAGCCCAGGCCTATGGCTACACCTTC
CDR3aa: CASSGTAQAYGYTF

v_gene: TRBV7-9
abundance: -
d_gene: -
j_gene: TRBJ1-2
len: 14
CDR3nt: TGTGCCAGCAGCTTCTTCCGGACAGATGATGGCTACACCTTC
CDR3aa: CASSFFRTDDGYTF

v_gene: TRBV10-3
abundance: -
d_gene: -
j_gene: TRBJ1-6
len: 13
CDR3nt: TGTGCCATCAGTGAACAACAGCTTTCACCCCTCCACTTT
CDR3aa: CAISEQQLSPLHF